The present T cell receptor (beta chain) was sequenced within a study of cytomegalovirus exposure and HLA in healthy donors. Overall study: Early on, a data release was issued that held roughly 80 million unique TCRs from HLA-typed donors.

On this clone: Its antigen is not identified.

Regarding the study as a whole: When a later analysis compared HLA-associated TCR beta chains with equally common others, the HLA-associated chains turned out to be more clonally expanded and to have lower generation probabilities. Productive status was seen about 90% or about 30% of the time for most TCR beta V segments in an earlier analysis. Three of the chains that were CMV-associated were confirmed in vitro to be specific for CMV antigens.

The PCR used 60 Vbeta and 13 Jbeta primers. Sequencing used immunoSEQ multiplex PCR; TCRdb keeps in-frame clones, though not all of them. There are some 30,000 clones in the sample; around 87% occur only once, and 2.7% lies in the top ten. The CDR3 covers 14 residues. The germline V gene has CDR1 SGHTA and CDR2 FQGNSA. With V trimmed by 8 bases and J by 12 bases, 14 bases remained unmatched. The chain is built from TRBV7-2 and TRBJ2-1; 9 bases match TRBD2. This receptor was identified in a boy between 10 and 17 years old in good health and CMV-seronegative. The sequencing input was PBMCs. Here the CDR3 reads CASGYSGGSRGQFF. Written as DNA, the CDR3 is TGTGCCAGCGGATATAGCGGGGGCTCACGGGGGCAGTTCTTC.